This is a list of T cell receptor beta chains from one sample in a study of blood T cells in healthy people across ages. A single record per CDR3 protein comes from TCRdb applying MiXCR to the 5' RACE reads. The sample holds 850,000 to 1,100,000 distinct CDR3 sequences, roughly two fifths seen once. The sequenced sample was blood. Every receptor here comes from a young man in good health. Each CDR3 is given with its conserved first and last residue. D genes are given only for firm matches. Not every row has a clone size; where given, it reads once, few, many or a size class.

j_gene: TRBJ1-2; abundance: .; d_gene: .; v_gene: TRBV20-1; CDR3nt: TGCAGTGCCGTGGGGGGCGCCTATGGCTACACCTTC; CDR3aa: CSAVGGAYGYTF
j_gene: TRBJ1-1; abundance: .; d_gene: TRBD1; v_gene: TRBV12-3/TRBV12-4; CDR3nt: TGTGCCAGCATACGGGACAGAAGTTTGAACACTGAAGCTTTCTTT; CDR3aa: CASIRDRSLNTEAFF
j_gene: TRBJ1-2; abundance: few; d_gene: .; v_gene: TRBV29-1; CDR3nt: TGCAGCGTTCTCAGGGAGGGCTATGGCTACACCTTC; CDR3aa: CSVLREGYGYTF
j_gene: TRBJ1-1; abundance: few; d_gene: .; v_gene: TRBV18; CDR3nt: TGTGCCAGCACAACAGGACAGAATGAAGCTTTCTTT; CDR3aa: CASTTGQNEAFF
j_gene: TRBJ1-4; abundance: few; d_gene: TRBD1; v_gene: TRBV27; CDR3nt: TGTGCCAGCAGCAACTACAGGGGGTTGTTTTTT; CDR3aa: CASSNYRGLFF
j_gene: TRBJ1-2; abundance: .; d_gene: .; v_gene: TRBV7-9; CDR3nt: TGTGCCAGCAGCGCAATGAACAGGATTGCGGGCTACACCTTC; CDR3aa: CASSAMNRIAGYTF
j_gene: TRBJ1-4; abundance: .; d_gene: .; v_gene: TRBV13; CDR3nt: TGTGCCAGCAGCCGAGGGCGACGGGGAACTAATGAAAAACTGTTTTTT; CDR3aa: CASSRGRRGTNEKLFF
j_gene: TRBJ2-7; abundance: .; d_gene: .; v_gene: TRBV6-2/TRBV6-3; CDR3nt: TGTGCCAGCAGCCCCGATTCGACAGTTACCTACGAGCAGTACTTC; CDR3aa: CASSPDSTVTYEQYF
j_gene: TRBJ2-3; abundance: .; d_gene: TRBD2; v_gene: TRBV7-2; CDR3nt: TGTGCCACCCAACTAGCGGGGGGTCTCGATACACAGTATTTT; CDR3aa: CATQLAGGLDTQYF
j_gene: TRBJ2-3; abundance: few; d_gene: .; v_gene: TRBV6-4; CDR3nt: TGTGCCAGCAGTCGTACTAGGGGCGCAGATACGCAGTATTTT; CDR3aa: CASSRTRGADTQYF
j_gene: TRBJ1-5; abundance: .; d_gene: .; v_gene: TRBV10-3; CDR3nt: TGTGCCATCAGTGAAAACTTAAATCAGCCCCAGCATTTT; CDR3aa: CAISENLNQPQHF
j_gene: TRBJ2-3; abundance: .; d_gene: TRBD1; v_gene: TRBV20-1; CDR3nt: TGCAGTGCTAGTGACTGGGGACAGTCCACAGATACGCAGTATTTT; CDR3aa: CSASDWGQSTDTQYF
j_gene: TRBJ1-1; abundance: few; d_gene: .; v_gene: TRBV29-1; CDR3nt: TGCAGCGTTGAAGGTACAGTGGGGAACACTGAAGCTTTCTTT; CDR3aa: CSVEGTVGNTEAFF
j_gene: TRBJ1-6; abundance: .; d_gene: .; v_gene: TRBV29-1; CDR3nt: TGCAGCGTTCAATCGGGGTTTGGTTCACCCCTCCACTTT; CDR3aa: CSVQSGFGSPLHF
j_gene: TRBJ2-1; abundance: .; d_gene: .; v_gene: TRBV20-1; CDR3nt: TGCAGTGCTAGAGTAGGTATACAGCTGGGCTACAATGAGCAGTTCTTC; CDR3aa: CSARVGIQLGYNEQFF
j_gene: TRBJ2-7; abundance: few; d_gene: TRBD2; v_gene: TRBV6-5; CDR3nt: TGTGCCAGCAGTTACTCCGGACTAGCGGGTCCTCGCTCCTACAATGAGCAGTACTTC; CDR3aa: CASSYSGLAGPRSYNEQYF
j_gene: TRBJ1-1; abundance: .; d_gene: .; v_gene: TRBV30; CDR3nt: TGTGCCGGGAGTGTAAAGGGACACACTATGAACACTGAAGCTTTCTTT; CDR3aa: CAGSVKGHTMNTEAFF
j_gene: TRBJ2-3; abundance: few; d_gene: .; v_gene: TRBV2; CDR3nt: TGTGCCAGCTCTATGGACGGCACAGATACGCAGTATTTT; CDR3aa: CASSMDGTDTQYF
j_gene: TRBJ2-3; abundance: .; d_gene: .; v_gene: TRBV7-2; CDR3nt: TGTGCCAGCAGCTTAGCCGGCTTGGGGACGTCAGATACGCAGTATTTT; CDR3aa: CASSLAGLGTSDTQYF
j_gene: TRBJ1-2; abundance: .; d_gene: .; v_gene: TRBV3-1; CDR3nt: TGTGCCAGCAGCCCCCTCCTAGGGCAGGGCTACACCTTC; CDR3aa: CASSPLLGQGYTF
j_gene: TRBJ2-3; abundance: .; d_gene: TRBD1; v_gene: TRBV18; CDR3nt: TGTGCCAGCTCACCACCGACACAGGGGCCGAGCACAGATACGCAGTATTTT; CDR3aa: CASSPPTQGPSTDTQYF
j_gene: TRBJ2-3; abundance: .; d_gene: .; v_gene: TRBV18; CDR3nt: TGTGCCAGCTCAATGGGAGTTAGCACAGATACGCAGTATTTT; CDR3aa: CASSMGVSTDTQYF
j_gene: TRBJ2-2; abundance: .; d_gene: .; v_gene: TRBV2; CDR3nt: TGTGCCAGCGCGGCCAGGGTCGACACCGGGGAGCTGTTTTTT; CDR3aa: CASAARVDTGELFF
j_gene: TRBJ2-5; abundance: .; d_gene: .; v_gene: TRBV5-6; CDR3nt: TGTGCCAGCAGCTTGGGGCTGGCAGAGGACCAGTACTTC; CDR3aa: CASSLGLAEDQYF
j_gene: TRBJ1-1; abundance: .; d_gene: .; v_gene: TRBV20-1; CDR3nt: TGCAGTGCTAGAGATGGACCTGTTTACACTGAAGCTTTCTTT; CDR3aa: CSARDGPVYTEAFF
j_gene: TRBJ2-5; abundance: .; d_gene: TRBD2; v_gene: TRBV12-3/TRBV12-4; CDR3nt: TGTGCCAGCACCAGGAGGAGACTAGCCGAAGAGACCCAGTACTTC; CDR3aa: CASTRRRLAEETQYF
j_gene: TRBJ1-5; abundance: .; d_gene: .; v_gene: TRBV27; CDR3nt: TGTTCCTCCGGGGGCCCCCCTTTCAATCAGCCCCAGCATTTT; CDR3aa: CSSGGPPFNQPQHF
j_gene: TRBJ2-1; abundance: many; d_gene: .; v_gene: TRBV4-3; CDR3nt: TGCGCCAGCAGCCAAGATCAACTAGCCCTGGGAGGGGGGCAGTTCTTC; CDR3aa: CASSQDQLALGGGQFF
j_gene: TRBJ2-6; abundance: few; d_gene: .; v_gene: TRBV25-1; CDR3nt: TGTGCCAGCAGTGACTCAGGGGTAGACTCTGGGGCCAACGTCCTGACTTTC; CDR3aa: CASSDSGVDSGANVLTF
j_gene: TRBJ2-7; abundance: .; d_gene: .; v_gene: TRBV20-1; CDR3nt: TGCAGTGCTGGACCCGGGGCCATCTCCTACAATGAGCAGTACTTC; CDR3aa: CSAGPGAISYNEQYF
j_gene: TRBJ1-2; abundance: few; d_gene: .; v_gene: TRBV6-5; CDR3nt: TGTGCCAGCAGAGTACGTCCAGGGTGGGATGGCTACACCTTC; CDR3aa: CASRVRPGWDGYTF
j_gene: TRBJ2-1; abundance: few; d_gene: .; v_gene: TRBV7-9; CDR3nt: TGTGCCAGCAGCTCTGGAAGAGGGCGTGGCAATGAGCAGTTCTTC; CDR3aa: CASSSGRGRGNEQFF
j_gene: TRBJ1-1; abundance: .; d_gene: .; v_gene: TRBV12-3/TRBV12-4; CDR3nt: TGTGCCAGCAGTTTAAGTGTTGGGAGGGGCACTGAAGCTTTCTTT; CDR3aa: CASSLSVGRGTEAFF
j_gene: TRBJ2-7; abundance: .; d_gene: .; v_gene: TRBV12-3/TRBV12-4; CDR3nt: TGTGCCAGCAGTTCCCCTTACTACGAGCAGTACTTC; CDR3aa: CASSSPYYEQYF
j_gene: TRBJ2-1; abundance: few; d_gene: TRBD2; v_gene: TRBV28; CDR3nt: TGTGCCAGCAGTACTAGCGGGGTCTACAATGAGCAGTTCTTC; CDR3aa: CASSTSGVYNEQFF
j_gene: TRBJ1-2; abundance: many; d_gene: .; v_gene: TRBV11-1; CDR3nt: TGTGCCAGCAGCGGAGGACAGATTAACTATGGCTACACCTTC; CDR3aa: CASSGGQINYGYTF
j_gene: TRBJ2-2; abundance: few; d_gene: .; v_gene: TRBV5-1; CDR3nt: TGCGCCAGCAGAAGGGAATTTGGTGCCGGGGAGCTGTTTTTT; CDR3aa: CASRREFGAGELFF
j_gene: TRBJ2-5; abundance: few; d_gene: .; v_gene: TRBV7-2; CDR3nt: TGTGCCAGCAGCTTAGATCTCGAGCAAAGCCAAGAGACCCAGTACTTC; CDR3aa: CASSLDLEQSQETQYF
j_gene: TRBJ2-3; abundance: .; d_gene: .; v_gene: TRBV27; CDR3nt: TGTGCCAGCAGTTTGGTCTACCTCACAGATACGCAGTATTTT; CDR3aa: CASSLVYLTDTQYF
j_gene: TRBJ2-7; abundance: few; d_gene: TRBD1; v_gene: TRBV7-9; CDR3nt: TGTGCCAGCAGCTTACCAATGACAGGGGCTGACGAGCAGTACTTC; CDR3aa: CASSLPMTGADEQYF
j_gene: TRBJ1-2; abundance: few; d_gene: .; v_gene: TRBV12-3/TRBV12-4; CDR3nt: TGTGCCAGCAGTCGCTCCGCGAGGTCCGGTGGCTACACCTTC; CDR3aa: CASSRSARSGGYTF
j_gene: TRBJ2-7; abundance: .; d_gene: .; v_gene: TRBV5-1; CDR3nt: TGCGCCAGCAGCTTGACAGGGAGCCCTAACTACGAGCAGTACTTC; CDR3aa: CASSLTGSPNYEQYF